The text below deals with one T cell receptor (beta chain). Its antigen is undetermined. Using viral peptide pools, the ViraFEST assay grew out antigen-specific CD4+ T cells prior to sequencing. Once cultured for 10 days, the cells underwent separation to obtain CD4+ T cells. Vaccine recipients, nucleocapsid antibody negative, had no prior SARS-CoV-2 infection. On days 3 and 7, fresh IL-2 medium replaced half the medium. Trimming took off 5 bases at V and 1 base at J, with 11 bases between the two ends. From germline, CDR1 is LGHDT and CDR2 YNNKEL (reference sequence). The CDR3 runs 14 residues. TCRdb's copy holds only in-frame clones and misses some; the assay was immunoSEQ multiplex PCR. The table records about 48,000 clones, 79% of them present only once. This sample was included in a study of vaccination effects on CD4 cells after COVID-19. About the research overall: Participants each got two BNT162b2 or mRNA-1273 vaccine doses. Study-wide findings and caveats: Just 1 of 255 vaccine-induced clones in healthy recipients was cross-reactive.

The material sequenced was CD4+ T cells from PBMCs cultured with HCoV-OC43 spike peptides, taken before COVID-19 vaccination. The subset: HCoV-OC43 spike overlapping peptide pool stimulation. The TCR originated in a human donor who received a COVID-19 vaccine. This chain uses TRBV3-1 (or the pseudogene TRBV3-2) with TRBJ1-2, with unresolved D. In DNA form, the CDR3 reads TGTGCCAGCAGCGCGGGTCCGGTTAACTATGGCTACACCTTC. Translation: CASSAGPVNYGYTF.